This T cell receptor (beta chain) was observed in a study of blood T cell repertoires in COVID-19. Study as a whole: COVID-19 samples, acute and convalescent, were from the United States, Italy and Spain. Sources were T cells, B-cell-depleted T cells, or PBMCs; the material itself was cDNA or gDNA.

The CDR3 runs to 19 residues. CDR1 MGHRA and CDR2 YSYEKL come from the germline V gene. Trimming left V 0 bases short and J 1 base short, with 18 bases between. Cohort assignment relied on participant-reported clinical history. Resolution of symptoms, clearance, or two negative PCRs was present in recovered Cohort 3 donors. Produced via immunoSEQ multiplex PCR; TCRdb's table is partial and in-frame only. The sample has roughly 200,000 clones, more than 75% seen once; the top ten hold roughly 8.7%. Sequencing used PBMCs or T cells enriched from blood (not recorded which). This sequence was found in a woman younger than 45 who had recovered from COVID-19. The chain joins TRBV4-1 to TRBJ2-2; D perhaps matches TRBD1 (5 bases). The CDR3 sequence: CASSQESGRVGKNTGELFF. Written as DNA, the CDR3 is TGCGCCAGCAGCCAAGAATCGGGCAGGGTGGGGAAGAACACCGGGGAGCTGTTTTTT.